What follows is one T cell receptor (beta chain) and its context. Antigen specificity is unknown. The sample originates from a study of T cell responses to AZD1222 COVID-19 vaccine. General study points: Repertoire collection took place solely once the T cell response had peaked. Across spike, vaccine-associated CD4 TCRs were found, dominant at 160-218 and 743-854.

This CDR3 is built from 14 residues. Germline values: CDR1 SGHTA, CDR2 FQGNSA. V dropped 7 bases and J dropped 5 bases, with 18 bases sitting between them. Whether given at about 4 or about 12 weeks, second doses were pooled. Repertoires were generated with immunoSEQ multiplex PCR, while TCRdb's copy carries only in-frame clones and drops some. The profile covers more than 60,000 clones, with 83% appearing a single time and roughly 1.3% taken by the ten largest. V and J are TRBV7-2 and TRBJ2-7; D might be TRBD1 or TRBD2, each matching 5 bases. The TCR was taken from an adult who received the AZD1222 COVID-19 vaccine. Source: peripheral blood, taken 28 days after the second AZD1222 dose. This CDR3 is CASTHRQGSDEQYF. The CDR3, as DNA: TGTGCCAGCACCCACAGGCAGGGTAGCGACGAGCAGTACTTC.